A selection of T cell receptor beta chains follows, all from one sample in a study of blood T cell repertoires in COVID-19. Assay: immunoSEQ multiplex PCR; the TCRdb copy retains only in-frame clones and omits some. Counted here are 250,000 to 300,000 clones, 80% to 95% occurring once; the ten biggest clones make up around 1.1%. Sequenced: PBMCs or T cells enriched from blood (not recorded which). The receptors shown here come from a woman in her twenties or thirties who had recovered from COVID-19. CDR3s include the opening cysteine and the closing phenylalanine or tryptophan. Fields, in order: D gene, clone size, V gene, J gene, CDR3 protein, CDR3 DNA. The D gene is left open where the match is weak. Clone size appears in some rows only: once, few, many, or a class for an expanded clone.

TRBD2	.	TRBV9	TRBJ2-3	CASSVGLAQSTDTQYF	TGTGCCAGCAGCGTAGGACTAGCGCAGAGCACAGATACGCAGTATTTT
.	few	TRBV2	TRBJ2-7	CASRPDRDTFYEQYF	TGTGCCAGCAGGCCTGACCGGGACACATTCTACGAGCAGTACTTC
TRBD2	.	TRBV5-3	TRBJ2-1	CARSCGLAGPPGNYNEQFF	TGTGCCAGAAGCTGCGGACTAGCGGGACCCCCAGGTAATTACAATGAGCAGTTCTTC
TRBD1	.	TRBV9	TRBJ1-6	CASSVYSRGVNSPLHF	TGTGCCAGCAGCGTATACTCCAGGGGGGTGAATTCACCCCTCCACTTT
TRBD2	.	TRBV19	TRBJ2-3	CASRRAGAGTDTQYF	TGTGCCAGTCGTCGGGCGGGAGCGGGCACAGATACGCAGTATTTT
.	.	TRBV5-6	TRBJ1-2	CASSLASGLHYGYTF	TGTGCCAGCAGCTTGGCCTCTGGACTCCACTATGGCTACACCTTC
TRBD2	.	TRBV4-1	TRBJ2-2	CASSQAGTRSTGELFF	TGCGCCAGCAGCCAAGCAGGGACTAGGAGCACCGGGGAGCTGTTTTTT
TRBD1	.	TRBV27	TRBJ1-6	CASQTGYNSPLHF	TGTGCCAGCCAGACAGGGTATAATTCACCCCTCCACTTT
.	.	TRBV6-5	TRBJ2-1	CASRNSGSYNEQFF	TGTGCCAGCAGGAATAGCGGTTCCTACAATGAGCAGTTCTTC
.	.	TRBV7-2	TRBJ1-1	CASSLQENTEAFF	TGTGCCAGCAGCTTACAGGAGAACACTGAAGCTTTCTTT
.	.	TRBV16	TRBJ1-2	CASSQGQSNYGYTF	TGTGCCAGCAGCCAAGGGCAGTCTAACTATGGCTACACCTTC
.	.	TRBV14	TRBJ1-5	CASSPDRMGWPQHF	TGTGCCAGCAGCCCCGACAGGATGGGGTGGCCCCAGCATTTT
.	.	TRBV27	TRBJ2-7	CASSNGQLGSYEQYF	TGTGCCAGCAGTAATGGACAGTTAGGCTCCTACGAGCAGTACTTC
.	.	TRBV9	TRBJ2-7	CASSVGFGRESYEQYF	TGTGCCAGCAGCGTAGGCTTCGGGCGGGAATCATACGAGCAGTACTTC
TRBD2	.	TRBV6-5	TRBJ2-1	CASSHKAGVIDEQFF	TGTGCCAGCAGCCATAAAGCGGGAGTTATCGATGAGCAGTTCTTC
.	.	TRBV19	TRBJ2-2	CASSTQQGAGELFF	TGTGCCAGTAGTACCCAACAGGGCGCCGGGGAGCTGTTTTTT
TRBD2	.	TRBV7-6	TRBJ2-3	CASSHALAGIDTQYF	TGTGCCAGCAGCCACGCGCTAGCGGGAATAGATACGCAGTATTTT
.	few	TRBV5-6	TRBJ2-7	CASSSSYEQYF	TGTGCCAGCAGCTCATCCTACGAGCAGTACTTC